The sequence of this T cell receptor (beta chain) was determined in a study of cytomegalovirus exposure and HLA in healthy donors. General observations from the study: A missense variant in DCLRE1C was later tied to TCR beta V- and J-gene trimming. Productive status was seen about 87% or about 30% of the time for most TCR beta V segments in an earlier analysis. With DRB1 most and HLA-C fewest, TCR association rates differed between HLA loci in a later analysis.

About this clone itself: Antigen specificity is unknown. The sample holds other DNA sequences that translate to the same CDR3.

Primers: 60 Vbeta forward and 13 Jbeta reverse. Assay: immunoSEQ multiplex PCR; the TCRdb copy retains only in-frame clones and omits some. The sample lists more than 150,000 clones, about 80% seen once, with 0.6% to 0.7% in the top ten. Germline lookup yields CDR1 SGDLS and CDR2 YYNGEE. V lost 0 bases and J lost 2, with 8 bases in between. The CDR3 is 14 residues long. J is TRBJ1-1 and V is TRBV9; weak D call: TRBD1 (5 bases). The clonotype comes from a boy aged 5 to 17 in good health and CMV-seronegative. The sequenced material came from PBMCs. The CDR3 DNA is TGTGCCAGCAGCGTAGGGCAGGGAAACACTGAAGCTTTCTTT. Translated: CASSVGQGNTEAFF. Drawing the rest from reference TRBV9 and TRBJ1-1, the complete variable domain is DSGVTQTPKHLITATGQRVTLRCSPRSGDLSVYWYQQSLDQGLQFLIQYYNGEERAKGNILERFSAQQFPDLHSELNLSSLELGDSALYFCASSVGQGNTEAFFGQGTRLTVV.